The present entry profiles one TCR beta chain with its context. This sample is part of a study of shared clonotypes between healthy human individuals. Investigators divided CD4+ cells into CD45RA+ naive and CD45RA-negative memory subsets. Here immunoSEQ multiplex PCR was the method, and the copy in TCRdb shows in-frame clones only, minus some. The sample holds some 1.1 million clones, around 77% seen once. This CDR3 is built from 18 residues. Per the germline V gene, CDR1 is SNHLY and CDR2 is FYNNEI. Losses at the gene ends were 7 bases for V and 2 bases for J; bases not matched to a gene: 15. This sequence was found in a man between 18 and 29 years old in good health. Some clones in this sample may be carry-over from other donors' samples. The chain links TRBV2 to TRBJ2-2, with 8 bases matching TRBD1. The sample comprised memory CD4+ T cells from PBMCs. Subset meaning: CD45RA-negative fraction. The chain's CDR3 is CASIRPNSGGLNTGELFF. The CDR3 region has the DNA TGTGCCAGCATTAGACCCAACTCAGGGGGCCTAAACACCGGGGAGCTGTTTTTT.